This T cell receptor (beta chain) was captured by sequencing in a study of blood T cell repertoires in COVID-19. Trimming cost V 2 bases and J 3 bases, with 17 bases left between them. The CDR3 sequence is 16 residues long. Germline V gene sequence: CDR1 MNHEY, CDR2 SVGAGI. Per the study methods: Reference gene primer amplification gave estimated nucleated cell counts. Sequenced by immunoSEQ multiplex PCR; TCRdb stores in-frame clones only, minus some. From that table come the V and J calls and clone size; the DNA was used to work out D and trimming. The sample contains 390,000 or so clones, around 89% of which appear only once.

This receptor was taken from a man between 18 and 29 years old with active or convalescent COVID-19. The sequencing sample was made of peripheral blood. V gene TRBV6-5 combines with J gene TRBJ2-7; a weak D match, TRBD2 (6 bases). CDR3 nucleotide sequence: TGTGCCAGCAGTTACACCGAGTCGTCAGCGGGCTACGAGCAGTACTTC. Encoded protein: CASSYTESSAGYEQYF.